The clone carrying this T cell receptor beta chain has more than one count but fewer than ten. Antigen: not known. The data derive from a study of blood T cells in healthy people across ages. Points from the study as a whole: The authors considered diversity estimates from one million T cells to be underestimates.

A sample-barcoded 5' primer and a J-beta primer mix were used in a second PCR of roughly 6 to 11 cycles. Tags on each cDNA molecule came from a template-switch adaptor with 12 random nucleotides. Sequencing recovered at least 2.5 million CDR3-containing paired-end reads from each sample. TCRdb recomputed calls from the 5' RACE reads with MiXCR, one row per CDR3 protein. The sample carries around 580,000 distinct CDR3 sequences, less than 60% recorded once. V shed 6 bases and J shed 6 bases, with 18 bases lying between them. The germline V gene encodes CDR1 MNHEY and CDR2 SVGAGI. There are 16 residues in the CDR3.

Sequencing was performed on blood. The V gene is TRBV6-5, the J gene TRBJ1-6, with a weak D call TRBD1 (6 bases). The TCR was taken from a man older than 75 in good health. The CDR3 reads CASRSPGGRGNSPLHF. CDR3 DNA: TGTGCCAGCAGATCCCCCGGGGGCCGGGGTAATTCACCCCTCCACTTT.